The present T cell receptor beta chain was sequenced within a study of blood T cell repertoires in COVID-19. For the study at large: Samples taken during acute and convalescent COVID-19 were collected in the United States, Italy and Spain. T cells, B-cell-depleted T cells, or PBMCs supplied cDNA or gDNA.

Authors' analysis steps: How many nucleated cells were present was estimated from reference gene primer amplification. Libraries were prepared by immunoSEQ multiplex PCR; TCRdb keeps only in-frame clonotypes and omits some of them. The V and J calls and clone size are taken from that table; D and trimming were inferred from the DNA. The sample shows 150,000 or so clones, around 83% of them seen only once. With V trimmed by 4 bases and J by 4 bases, 13 bases remained unmatched. CDR3 length: 16 amino acids. From germline, CDR1 is SGHKS and CDR2 YYEKEE (reference sequence). The sequencing sample was made of peripheral blood. The origin of this receptor is an older woman with acute or convalescent COVID-19. The rearrangement joins TRBV5-5 to TRBJ1-2, with TRBD1 matching 7 bases. CDR3 in DNA: TGTGCCAGCAGCCCCCAGGGACGGACAGGAATCTATGGCTACACCTTC. It specifies CASSPQGRTGIYGYTF.